These 21 T cell receptor beta chains were all obtained from the same sample, sequenced in a study of blood T cell repertoires in COVID-19. Data came from immunoSEQ multiplex PCR; TCRdb stores just in-frame clones and leaves some out. The sample lists some 320,000 clones, more than 90% seen once, with around 2.7% in the top ten. The sample consisted of PBMCs or T cells enriched from blood (not recorded which). These receptor sequences come from a man aged 55-75 years who had recovered from COVID-19.

The chain is built from TRBV11-2 and TRBJ2-7, with 8 bases lining up with TRBD1. V lost 7 bases to trimming and J lost 2 bases; unmatched junction nucleotides: 4. The CDR3 length is 13 residues. CDR1 is SGHAT and CDR2 is FQNNGV in the germline V gene. The CDR3, as DNA: TGTGCCAGCACCACAGGGGGGACCTACGAGCAGTACTTC. This codes for CASTTGGTYEQYF.

V and J are TRBV5-6 and TRBJ2-5, with D possibly TRBD1 on 5 matching bases. Per germline, CDR1 SGHDT and CDR2 YYEEEE. Trimming left V 1 base short and J 7 bases short, with 20 bases between. The CDR3 extends over 16 amino acids. DNA of the CDR3: TGTGCCAGCAGCTTGAGGGGTTTGGTAAGAGGAGCGACCCAGTACTTC. This sequence encodes CASSLRGLVRGATQYF.

In its sample, this clone was seen once. The rearrangement uses TRBV5-1 and TRBJ1-3; D is possibly TRBD1 (5 bases). The CDR3 sequence is 13 residues long. The V gene's germline CDR1 is SGHRS and CDR2 YFSETQ. The V and J ends lost 5 bases and 2 bases respectively, with 8 bases between them. The CDR3 region is CASRGGAGNTIYF. The CDR3 DNA sequence: TGCGCCAGCAGGGGGGGAGCTGGAAACACCATATATTTT.

Remarks on this clone: One junction end does not reproduce the germline sequence, and a read error may be involved. The chain employs TRBV18 and TRBJ1-2; D not certain. CDR1 is KGHSH and CDR2 is LQKENI in the germline V gene. The CDR3 covers 17 residues. The CDR3 sequence: CASSSPTDPGINYGYTF. In nucleotides, the CDR3 is TGTGCCAGCTCATCACCGACGGACCCGGGAATCAACTATGGCTACACCTTC.

This clone appeared a few times. Written as DNA, the CDR3 is TGTGCCAGCACAAATGGACAGAGCTCCTACGAGCAGTACTTC. This sequence encodes CASTNGQSSYEQYF. This rearrangement joins TRBV2 to TRBJ2-7; D perhaps matches TRBD1 (6 bases). There are 14 residues in the CDR3. Germline CDR1 SNHLY, CDR2 FYNNEI. V was cut by 7 bases and J by 0 bases, with 13 bases left in between.

This chain connects TRBV3-1 (or the pseudogene TRBV3-2) to TRBJ1-1; the D is unclear. Germline lookup yields CDR1 LGHDT and CDR2 YNNKEL (reference sequence). V lost 4 bases, J lost 4 bases, and 13 bases lay in between. The CDR3 spans 14 residues. For the CDR3, the DNA is TGTGCCAGCAGCCTCAAGTACAGTTTCACTGAAGCTTTCTTT. Translating gives CASSLKYSFTEAFF.

The rearrangement links TRBV28 to TRBJ2-7; TRBD1 is a possible D gene (5 bases). The CDR3 extends over 14 amino acids. The germline CDR1 and CDR2 sequences are MDHEN and SYDVKM. V shed 5 bases and J shed 3 bases, with 14 bases lying between them. DNA of the CDR3: TGTGCCAGCAGTCCCGACAGAGAACTCTACGAGCAGTACTTC. Translation: CASSPDRELYEQYF.

The chain couples TRBV4-2 to TRBJ2-1; TRBD2 might be the D (6 bases). Per the germline V gene, CDR1 is LGHNA and CDR2 is YNFKEQ. The CDR3 contains 15 residues. Trimming removed 8 bases at V and 0 bases at J, with 14 bases between. The CDR3 region has the DNA TGTGCCAGCGGGTCGGGGGAGAGCTCCTACAATGAGCAGTTCTTC. This sequence encodes CASGSGESSYNEQFF.

This clone was observed a few times. The sample holds other DNA sequences that translate to the same CDR3. The V gene is TRBV27, the J gene TRBJ1-1; 7 bases align to TRBD1. The germline gives CDR1 MNHEY, CDR2 SMNVEV (reference sequence). The CDR3 extends over 15 amino acids. J was trimmed by 1 base and V by 0 bases; bases with no gene match: 2. Here the CDR3 DNA reads TGTGCCAGCAGTTTATCCAGGGGGTGGAACACTGAAGCTTTCTTT. This sequence encodes CASSLSRGWNTEAFF.

This clone was seen a handful of times. V gene TRBV7-2 combines with J gene TRBJ1-5; possibly TRBD1 for D (5 bases). Germline CDR1 SGHTA, CDR2 FQGNSA. The length of the CDR3 is 13 residues. V lost 5 bases to trimming and J lost 7 bases, with 12 bases between them. The chain's CDR3 is CASSPGRSQPQHF. The CDR3 DNA reads as TGTGCCAGCAGCCCAGGGCGGTCCCAGCCCCAGCATTTT.

This clone was observed a handful of times. The chain combines TRBV5-1 with TRBJ1-2; weak D call: TRBD1 (6 bases). This CDR3 has 14 residues. Looked up from germline, CDR1 is SGHRS and CDR2 is YFSETQ. Trimming removed 6 bases from V and 1 base from J, with 13 bases in between. The CDR3 protein is CASTRGQYNYGYTF. The CDR3 DNA reads TGCGCCAGCACCAGGGGCCAGTATAACTATGGCTACACCTTC. The full variable domain, in which reference TRBV5-1 and TRBJ1-2 provide the parts outside the CDR3, is KAGVTQTPRYLIKTRGQQVTLSCSPISGHRSVSWYQQTPGQGLQFLFEYFSETQRNKGNFPGRFSGRQFSNSRSEMNVSTLELGDSALYLCASTRGQYNYGYTFGSGTRLTVV.

The gene calls are TRBV24-1 and TRBJ1-1; D gene ambiguous. The CDR3 loop spans 11 amino acids. The germline CDR1 and CDR2 sequences are KGHDR and SFDVKD. V was clipped by 7 bases and J by 6 bases, with 8 bases between them. Written as DNA, the CDR3 is TGTGCCACCAGCAAGGGAGCTGAAGCTTTCTTT. It encodes CATSKGAEAFF.

J is TRBJ1-3 and V is TRBV6-1; D not certain. Trimming stripped 1 base from V and 0 bases from J, with 10 bases between. The CDR3 has 16 amino acids. Germline CDR1 and CDR2: MNHNS and SASEGT. The CDR3 loop reads CASSEVMGSSGNTIYF. CDR3 in DNA: TGTGCCAGCAGTGAAGTAATGGGGAGCTCTGGAAACACCATATATTTT.

The chain carries TRBV6-2 or TRBV6-3 and TRBJ1-2, with D possibly being TRBD1 (5 bases). Germline V gene sequence: CDR1 MNHEY, CDR2 SVGEGT. This CDR3 contains 16 residues. V was shortened by 2 bases and J by 3 bases, with 16 bases between the two germline ends. The CDR3 region is CASSYAKGRIDYGYTF. As DNA, the CDR3 is TGTGCCAGCAGTTACGCGAAGGGGAGGATCGACTATGGCTACACCTTC.

The J gene is TRBJ1-1, the V gene TRBV6-5, with D unclear. The CDR3 sequence is 16 residues long. V was cut by 2 bases and J by 6 bases, with 19 bases left in between. Germline loops: CDR1 MNHEY, CDR2 SVGAGI. For the CDR3, the DNA is TGTGCCAGCAGTTACGGGAGGACTCCTTCTCCGCCTGAAGCTTTCTTT. Translation: CASSYGRTPSPPEAFF.

V and J are TRBV13 and TRBJ1-2; 7 bases are shared with TRBD1. Unmatched junction bases numbered 5, after V lost 2 bases and J lost 8 bases. This CDR3 spans 13 amino acids. Germline-derived CDR1 and CDR2 are PRHDT and FYEKMQ (reference sequence). In nucleotides, the CDR3 is TGTGCCAGCAGCTTAACAGGGGTGGGAGGCTACACCTTC. Protein product: CASSLTGVGGYTF.

The chain combines TRBV6-5 with TRBJ1-5, with 7 bases identical to TRBD1. This CDR3 contains 14 residues. Germline-derived CDR1 and CDR2 are MNHEY and SVGAGI. V lost 4 bases to trimming and J lost 1 base; unmatched junction nucleotides: 1. CDR3 nucleotides: TGTGCCAGCAGTTTACAGGGGAGCAATCAGCCCCAGCATTTT. Encoded protein: CASSLQGSNQPQHF.

This chain joins TRBV19 and TRBJ2-7; the match to TRBD1 covers 8 bases. With 7 bases clipped from V and 2 bases from J, the junction kept 7 bases outside the gene matches. The CDR3 runs to 14 residues. Germline lookup yields CDR1 LNHDA and CDR2 SQIVND (reference sequence). DNA for the CDR3: TGTGCCAGTAAAACCGGGACAGGACCCTACGAGCAGTACTTC. Protein product: CASKTGTGPYEQYF.

Details on this clone: The junction shows a germline mismatch at one end, possibly a read error. This chain uses TRBV6-5 with TRBJ2-7; unclear D gene. The CDR3 covers 12 residues. Germline loops: CDR1 MNHEY, CDR2 SVGAGI. The CDR3 bases are TGTGCTAGCAGTCATGCGAGTTACGAGCAGTACTTC. Its translation is CASSHASYEQYF.

This chain uses TRBV5-5 with TRBJ1-3; D unclear. V lost 1 base, J lost 4 bases, and 15 bases lay in between. Germline lookup yields CDR1 SGHKS and CDR2 YYEKEE (reference sequence). The CDR3 covers 16 residues. This chain's CDR3 is CASSLQWASGGNTIYF. The CDR3 coding sequence is TGTGCCAGCAGCTTGCAGTGGGCCTCAGGAGGAAACACCATATATTTT. Variable domain in full (rest from reference TRBV5-5 and TRBJ1-3): DAGVTQSPTHLIKTRGQQVTLRCSPISGHKSVSWYQQVLGQGPQFIFQYYEKEERGRGNFPDRFSARQFPNYSSELNVNALLLGDSALYLCASSLQWASGGNTIYFGEGSWLTVV.

The chain is built from TRBV9 and TRBJ2-1, with TRBD1 as a possible D gene (6 bases). There are 11 residues in the CDR3. Germline lookup yields CDR1 SGDLS and CDR2 YYNGEE. With 5 bases removed from V and 13 bases from J, the gap between germline ends came to 13 bases. CDR3 nucleotides: TGTGCCAGCAGAGCAGCAGGGGATCAGTTCTTC. Protein: CASRAAGDQFF.